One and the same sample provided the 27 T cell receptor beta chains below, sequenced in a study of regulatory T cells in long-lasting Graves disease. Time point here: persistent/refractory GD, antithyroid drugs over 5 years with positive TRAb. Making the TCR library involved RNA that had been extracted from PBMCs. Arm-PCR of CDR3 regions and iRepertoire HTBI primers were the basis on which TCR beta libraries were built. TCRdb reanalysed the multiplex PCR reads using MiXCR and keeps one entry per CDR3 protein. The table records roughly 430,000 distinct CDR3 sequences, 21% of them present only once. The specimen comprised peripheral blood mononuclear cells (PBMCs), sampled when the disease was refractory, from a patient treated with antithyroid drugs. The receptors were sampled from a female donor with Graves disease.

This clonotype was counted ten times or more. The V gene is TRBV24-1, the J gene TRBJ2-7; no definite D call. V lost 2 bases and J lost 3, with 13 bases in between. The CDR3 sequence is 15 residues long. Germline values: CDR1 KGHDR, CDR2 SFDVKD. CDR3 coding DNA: TGTGCCACCAGTGATTCTAGGAGTCCTTTCTACGAGCAGTACTTC. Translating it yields CATSDSRSPFYEQYF.

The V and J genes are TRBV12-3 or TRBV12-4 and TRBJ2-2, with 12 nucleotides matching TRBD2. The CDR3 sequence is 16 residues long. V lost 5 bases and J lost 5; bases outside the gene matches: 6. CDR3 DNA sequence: TGTGCCAGCAGTAGGACTAGCGGGACGGTGACCGGGGAGCTGTTTTTT. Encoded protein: CASSRTSGTVTGELFF.

The CDR3 DNA reads TGTGCCAGCAGCCCCGGGACAAGGTTCGACTCTGGAAACACCATATATTTT. The encoded protein is CASSPGTRFDSGNTIYF. This chain uses TRBV11-2 with TRBJ1-3; maybe TRBD1 (6 bases). Germline assignment: CDR1 SGHAT and CDR2 FQNNGV. The V and J ends lost 5 bases and 0 bases respectively, with 17 bases between them. This CDR3 region has 17 residues.

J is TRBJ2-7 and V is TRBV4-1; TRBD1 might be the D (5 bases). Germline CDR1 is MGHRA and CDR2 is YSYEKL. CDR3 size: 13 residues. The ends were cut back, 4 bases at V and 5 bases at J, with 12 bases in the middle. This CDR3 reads CASSPSGLDEQYF. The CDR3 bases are TGCGCCAGCAGCCCATCAGGGTTGGACGAGCAGTACTTC.

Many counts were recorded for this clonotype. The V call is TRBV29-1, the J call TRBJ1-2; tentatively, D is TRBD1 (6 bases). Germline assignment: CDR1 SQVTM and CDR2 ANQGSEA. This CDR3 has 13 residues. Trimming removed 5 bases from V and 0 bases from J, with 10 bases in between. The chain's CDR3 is CSVQTGTNYGYTF. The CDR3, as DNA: TGCAGCGTTCAGACAGGAACTAACTATGGCTACACCTTC.

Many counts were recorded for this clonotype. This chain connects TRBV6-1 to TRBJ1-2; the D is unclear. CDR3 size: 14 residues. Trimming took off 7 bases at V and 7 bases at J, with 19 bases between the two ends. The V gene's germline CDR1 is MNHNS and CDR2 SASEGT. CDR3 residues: CASNGRTSPSGYTF. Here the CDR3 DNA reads TGTGCCAGCAATGGCAGGACGAGCCCCTCTGGCTACACCTTC.

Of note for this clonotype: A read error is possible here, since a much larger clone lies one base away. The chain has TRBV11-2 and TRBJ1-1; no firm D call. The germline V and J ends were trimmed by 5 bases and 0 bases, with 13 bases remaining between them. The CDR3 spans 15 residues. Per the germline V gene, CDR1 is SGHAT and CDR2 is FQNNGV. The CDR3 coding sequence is TGTGCCAGCAGCCCTGCAGGCAGTCTGAACACTGAAGCTTTCTTT. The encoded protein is CASSPAGSLNTEAFF.

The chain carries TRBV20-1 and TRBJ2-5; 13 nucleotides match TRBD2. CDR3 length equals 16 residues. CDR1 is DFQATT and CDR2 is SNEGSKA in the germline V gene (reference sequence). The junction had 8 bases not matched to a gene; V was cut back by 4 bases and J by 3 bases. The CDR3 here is CSATNEGTSGEETQYF. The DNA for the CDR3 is TGCAGTGCTACAAACGAAGGGACTAGCGGGGAAGAGACCCAGTACTTC.

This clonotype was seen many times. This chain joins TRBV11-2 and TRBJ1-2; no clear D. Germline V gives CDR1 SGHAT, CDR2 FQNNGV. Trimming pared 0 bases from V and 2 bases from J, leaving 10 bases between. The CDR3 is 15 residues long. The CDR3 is CASSLDVGVNYGYTF. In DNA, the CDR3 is TGTGCCAGCAGCTTAGATGTCGGGGTGAACTATGGCTACACCTTC.

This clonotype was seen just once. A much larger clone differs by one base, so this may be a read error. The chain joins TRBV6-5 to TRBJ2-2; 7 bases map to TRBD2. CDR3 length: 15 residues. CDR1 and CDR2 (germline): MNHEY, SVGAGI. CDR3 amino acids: CASSYSLAETGGLFF. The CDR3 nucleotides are TGTGCCAGCAGTTACTCTCTAGCGGAAACCGGGGGGCTGTTTTTT.

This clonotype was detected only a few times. The CDR3 reads CSARLSSNTGELFF. The CDR3 DNA reads TGCAGTGCTAGACTTTCCTCGAACACCGGGGAGCTGTTTTTT. This chain links TRBV20-1 with TRBJ2-2, with D unresolved. Trimming removed 2 bases at V and 0 bases at J, with 7 bases between. The CDR3 has 14 amino acids. Germline lookup yields CDR1 DFQATT and CDR2 SNEGSKA (reference sequence).

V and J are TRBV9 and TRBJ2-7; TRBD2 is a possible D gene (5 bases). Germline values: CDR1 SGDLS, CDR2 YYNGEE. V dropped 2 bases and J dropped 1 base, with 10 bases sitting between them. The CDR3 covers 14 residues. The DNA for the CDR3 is TGTGCCAGCAGCGTTGGGAGTTTATCCTACGAGCAGTACTTC. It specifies CASSVGSLSYEQYF.

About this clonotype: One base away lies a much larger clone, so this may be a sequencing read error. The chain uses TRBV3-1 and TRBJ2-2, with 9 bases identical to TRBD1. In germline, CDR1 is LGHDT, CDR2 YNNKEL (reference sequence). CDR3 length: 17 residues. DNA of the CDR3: TGTGCCAGCAGCCAAGATTGGGACAGGGTCTACACCGGGGGGCTGTTTTTT. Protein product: CASSQDWDRVYTGGLFF.

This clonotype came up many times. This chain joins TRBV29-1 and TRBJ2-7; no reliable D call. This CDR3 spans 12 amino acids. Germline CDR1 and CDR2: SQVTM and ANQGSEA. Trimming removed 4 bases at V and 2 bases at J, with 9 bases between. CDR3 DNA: TGCAGCGTTGCTGGCCGACCCTACGAGCAGTACTTC. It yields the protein CSVAGRPYEQYF.

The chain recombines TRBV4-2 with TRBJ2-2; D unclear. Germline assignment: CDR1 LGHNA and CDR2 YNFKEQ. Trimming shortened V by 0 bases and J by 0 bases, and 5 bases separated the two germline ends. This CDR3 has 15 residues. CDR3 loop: CASSQDPTNTGELFF. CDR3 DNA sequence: TGTGCCAGCAGCCAAGATCCAACGAACACCGGGGAGCTGTTTTTT.

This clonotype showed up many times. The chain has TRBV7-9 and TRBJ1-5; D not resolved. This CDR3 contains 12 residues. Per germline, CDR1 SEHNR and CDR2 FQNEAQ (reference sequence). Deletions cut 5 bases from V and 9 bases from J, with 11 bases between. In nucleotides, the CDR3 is TGTGCCAGCAGCCTGTCCAGAGGGCCCCAGCATTTT. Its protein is CASSLSRGPQHF. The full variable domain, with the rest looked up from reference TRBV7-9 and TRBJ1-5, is DTGVSQNPRHKITKRGQNVTFRCDPISEHNRLYWYRQTLGQGPEFLTYFQNEAQLEKSRLLSDRFSAERPKGSFSTLEIQRTEQGDSAMYLCASSLSRGPQHFGDGTRLSIL.

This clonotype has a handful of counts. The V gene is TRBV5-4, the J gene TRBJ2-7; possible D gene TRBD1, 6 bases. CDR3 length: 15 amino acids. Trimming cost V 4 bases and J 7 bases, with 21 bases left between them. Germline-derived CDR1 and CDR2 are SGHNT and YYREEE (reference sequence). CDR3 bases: TGTGCCAGCAGCAATAATGGACAGAGCCCGGGGGAGCAGTACTTC. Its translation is CASSNNGQSPGEQYF.

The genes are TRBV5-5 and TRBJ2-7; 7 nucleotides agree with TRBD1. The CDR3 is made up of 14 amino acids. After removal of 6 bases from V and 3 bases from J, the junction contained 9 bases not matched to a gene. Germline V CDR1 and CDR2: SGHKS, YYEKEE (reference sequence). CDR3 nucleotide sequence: TGTGCCAGCACCCTCCGGGACAGCAACTACGAGCAGTACTTC. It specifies CASTLRDSNYEQYF.

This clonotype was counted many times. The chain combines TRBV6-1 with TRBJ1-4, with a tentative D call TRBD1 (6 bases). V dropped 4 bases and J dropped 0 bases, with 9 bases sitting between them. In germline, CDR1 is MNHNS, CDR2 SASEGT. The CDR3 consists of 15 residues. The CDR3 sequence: CASSARTATNEKLFF. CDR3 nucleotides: TGTGCCAGCAGTGCCAGGACAGCAACTAATGAAAAACTGTTTTTT.

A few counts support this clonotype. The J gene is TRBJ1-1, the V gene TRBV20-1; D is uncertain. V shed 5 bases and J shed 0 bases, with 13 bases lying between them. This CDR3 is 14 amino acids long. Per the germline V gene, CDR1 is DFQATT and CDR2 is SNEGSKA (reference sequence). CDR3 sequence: CSAPPRNMNTEAFF. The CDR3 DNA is TGCAGTGCTCCTCCCAGGAACATGAACACTGAAGCTTTCTTT.

Written as DNA, the CDR3 is TGTGCCAGCAGCATACGATGGGACAGGGGCCACGAGCAGTACTTC. Its protein product is CASSIRWDRGHEQYF. The rearrangement uses TRBV7-9 and TRBJ2-7; 10 bases fit TRBD1. The germline V gene encodes CDR1 SEHNR and CDR2 FQNEAQ (reference sequence). The CDR3 loop spans 15 amino acids. V shed 5 bases and J 5 bases; nucleotides not matched to a gene: 9.

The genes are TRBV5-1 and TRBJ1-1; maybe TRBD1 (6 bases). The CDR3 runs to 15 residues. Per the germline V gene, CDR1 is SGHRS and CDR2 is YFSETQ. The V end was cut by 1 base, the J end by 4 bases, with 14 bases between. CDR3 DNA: TGCGCCAGCAGCTTGTGGCCAGGGGAAAGCACTGAAGCTTTCTTT. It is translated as CASSLWPGESTEAFF.

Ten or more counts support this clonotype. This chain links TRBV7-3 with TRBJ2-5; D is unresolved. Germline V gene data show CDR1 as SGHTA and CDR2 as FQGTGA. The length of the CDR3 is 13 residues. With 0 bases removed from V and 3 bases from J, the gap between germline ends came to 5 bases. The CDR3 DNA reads TGTGCCAGCAGCTTAACGGTCGAAGAGACCCAGTACTTC. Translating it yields CASSLTVEETQYF.

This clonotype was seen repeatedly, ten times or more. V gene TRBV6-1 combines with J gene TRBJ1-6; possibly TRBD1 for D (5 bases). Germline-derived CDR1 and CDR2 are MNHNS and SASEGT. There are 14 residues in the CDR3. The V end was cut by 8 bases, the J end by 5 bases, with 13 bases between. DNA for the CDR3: TGTGCCAGCGGAGGGGAGCCGGATAATTCACCCCTCCACTTT. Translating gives CASGGEPDNSPLHF.

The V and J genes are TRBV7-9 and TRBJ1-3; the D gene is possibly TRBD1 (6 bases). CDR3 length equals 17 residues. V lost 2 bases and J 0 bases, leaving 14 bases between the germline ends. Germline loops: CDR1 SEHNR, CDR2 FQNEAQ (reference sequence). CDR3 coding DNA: TGTGCCAGCAGCTTATCAGGGACACCCGTCTCTGGAAACACCATATATTTT. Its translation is CASSLSGTPVSGNTIYF.

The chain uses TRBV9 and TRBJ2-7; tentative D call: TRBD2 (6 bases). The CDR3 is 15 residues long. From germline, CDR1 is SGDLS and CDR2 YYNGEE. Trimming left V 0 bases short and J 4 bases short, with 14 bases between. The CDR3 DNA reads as TGTGCCAGCAGCGTAGATACGGGAGACGGTTACGAGCAGTACTTC. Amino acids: CASSVDTGDGYEQYF.

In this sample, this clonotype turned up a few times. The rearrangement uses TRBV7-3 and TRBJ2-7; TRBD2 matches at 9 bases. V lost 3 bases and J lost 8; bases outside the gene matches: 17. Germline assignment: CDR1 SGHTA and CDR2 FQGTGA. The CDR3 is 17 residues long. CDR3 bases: TGTGCCAGCAGCTTGCAACCCATAGCGGGAGAGGGTAACCAGCAGTACTTC. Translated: CASSLQPIAGEGNQQYF. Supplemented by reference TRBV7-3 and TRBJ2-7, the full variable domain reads GAGVSQTPSNKVTEKGKYVELRCDPISGHTALYWYRQSLGQGPEFLIYFQGTGAADDSGLPNDRFFAVRPEGSVSTLKIQRTERGDSAVYLCASSLQPIAGEGNQQYFGPGTRLTVT.